What follows are 30 T cell receptor beta chains derived from one specimen sequenced in a study of OX40 agonist ivuxolimab in advanced cancers. Measured with immunoSEQ multiplex PCR; TCRdb has only the in-frame clones, and not every one. The sample consists of about 61,000 clones, around four fifths of them appearing once. Sample: CD4+ or CD8+ T cells sorted from blood, taken in a trial of the OX40 agonist ivuxolimab. All receptors derive from an adult with an advanced solid tumor such as melanoma, head and neck, liver or kidney cancer.

This clone was recorded once. V usage is TRBV18 and J usage is TRBJ1-1; no clear D gene. V lost 0 bases and J 2 bases, leaving 7 bases between the germline ends. This CDR3 contains 14 residues. CDR1 is KGHSH and CDR2 is LQKENI in the germline V gene. CDR3 loop: CASSPPNHNTEAFF. In DNA form, the CDR3 reads TGTGCCAGCTCACCACCGAATCATAACACTGAAGCTTTCTTT.

The chain combines TRBV11-2 with TRBJ2-3, with D perhaps given as TRBD1 or TRBD2 (6 bases each). CDR3 length equals 17 residues. Trimming cost V 4 bases and J 1 base, with 18 bases left between them. CDR1 and CDR2 from the germline V gene are SGHAT and FQNNGV. For the CDR3, the DNA is TGTGCCAGCAGCTCCCCCCGGGGGCGGGTTGGCACAGATACGCAGTATTTT. It translates to CASSSPRGRVGTDTQYF.

The gene calls are TRBV5-1 and TRBJ2-3, with unresolved D. Germline CDR1 and CDR2: SGHRS and YFSETQ. This CDR3 has 12 residues. V was shortened by 2 bases and J by 10 bases, with 11 bases between the two germline ends. In DNA, the CDR3 is TGCGCCAGCAGCTTAGCAGTAGGCGCGCAGTATTTT. As protein: CASSLAVGAQYF.

This clone was counted once. The chain links TRBV7-9 to TRBJ2-7, with a possible D match to TRBD2 (5 bases). The V gene lost 5 bases and the J gene lost 1 base, with 9 bases spanning the gap. The germline CDR1 and CDR2 sequences are SEHNR and FQNEAQ (reference sequence). The CDR3 contains 13 residues. DNA for the CDR3: TGTGCCAGCAGCCCCCCGGGGTCCTACGAGCAGTACTTC. This sequence encodes CASSPPGSYEQYF.

The V call is TRBV18, the J call TRBJ1-1; perhaps TRBD1 as D (5 bases). Trimming took 3 bases from V and 0 from J, leaving 14 bases between them. The length of the CDR3 is 16 residues. Germline V lookup: CDR1 KGHSH, CDR2 LQKENI. CDR3 sequence (DNA): TGTGCCAGCTCACCGCGGCCCCAGGGAATGAACACTGAAGCTTTCTTT. Translating gives CASSPRPQGMNTEAFF.

The chain combines TRBV20-1 with TRBJ1-2; TRBD1 is a possible D gene (5 bases). The CDR3 covers 11 residues. Germline CDR1 is DFQATT and CDR2 is SNEGSKA (reference sequence). V lost 5 bases and J 7 bases, leaving 11 bases between the germline ends. Written as DNA, the CDR3 is TGCAGTGCTCGATCCGGGGGTGGCTACACCTTC. Protein: CSARSGGGYTF.

This clone showed up just once. The chain has TRBV7-9 and TRBJ1-2; 8 bases match TRBD1. Germline V gene sequence: CDR1 SEHNR, CDR2 FQNEAQ (reference sequence). The CDR3 runs to 15 residues. The junction had 6 bases not matched to a gene; V was cut back by 4 bases and J by 2 bases. The CDR3 coding sequence is TGTGCCAGCAGCTACACAGGGGGAGTCAACTATGGCTACACCTTC. Translated: CASSYTGGVNYGYTF.

The CDR3, as DNA: TGTGCCAGCAGCTTAGACGGGACAGGGATCAACGAGCAGTACTTC. Translation: CASSLDGTGINEQYF. The genes are TRBV7-3 and TRBJ2-7, with 9 bases fitting TRBD1. The CDR3 consists of 15 residues. J lost 5 bases, V lost 2 bases, and 7 bases had no gene match. Germline V gives CDR1 SGHTA, CDR2 FQGTGA.

The CDR3 loop is CATNRGQGTYGYTF. The DNA of the CDR3 is TGTGCCACAAACAGGGGACAGGGCACTTATGGCTACACCTTC. This chain uses TRBV19 with TRBJ1-2; 9 bases are shared with TRBD1. The V gene end was trimmed by 10 bases and the J gene end by 5 bases; junction bases not matched to a gene: 11. Germline CDR1 is LNHDA and CDR2 is SQIVND (reference sequence). The CDR3 consists of 14 residues.

The rearrangement joins TRBV5-1 to TRBJ2-1, with 9 bases lining up with TRBD2. V dropped 2 bases and J dropped 8; count of bases not matched to a gene: 8. Germline loops: CDR1 SGHRS, CDR2 YFSETQ. The CDR3 is 15 amino acids. The CDR3 DNA is TGCGCCAGCAGCTTAGGGACTAGCATTTATTATGAGCAGTTCTTC. This sequence encodes CASSLGTSIYYEQFF.

The CDR3 sequence: CASSPLGQTIYGYTF. The CDR3 DNA reads TGTGCCAGCAGTCCCCTCGGACAGACCATCTATGGCTACACCTTC. The genes are TRBV6-5 and TRBJ1-2; possible D gene TRBD1, 6 bases. This CDR3 spans 15 amino acids. Germline V lookup: CDR1 MNHEY, CDR2 SVGAGI. V was pared by 5 bases and J by 4 bases, with 17 bases between.

The chain employs TRBV9 and TRBJ1-2; 10 bases are a match to TRBD1. The CDR3 consists of 13 residues. V was pared by 2 bases and J by 8 bases, with 3 bases of the junction left unmatched. The germline gives CDR1 SGDLS, CDR2 YYNGEE. Here the CDR3 DNA reads TGTGCCAGCAGCGTCGGACAGGGGGACGGCTACACCTTC. Translated: CASSVGQGDGYTF. Drawing the rest from reference TRBV9 and TRBJ1-2, the complete variable domain is DSGVTQTPKHLITATGQRVTLRCSPRSGDLSVYWYQQSLDQGLQFLIQYYNGEERAKGNILERFSAQQFPDLHSELNLSSLELGDSALYFCASSVGQGDGYTFGSGTRLTVV.

The V call is TRBV2, the J call TRBJ2-1; 11 bases map to TRBD2. The CDR3 runs 17 residues. Germline V gives CDR1 SNHLY, CDR2 FYNNEI. The J segment lost 3 bases and the V segment lost 6 bases, leaving 10 bases of the junction unmatched. The CDR3, as DNA: TGTGCCAGCAGCCCCCGCTTAGCGGGAGGGTTCTACAATGAGCAGTTCTTC. It translates to CASSPRLAGGFYNEQFF.

V is TRBV29-1 and J is TRBJ1-4, with TRBD1 matching over 11 bases. The CDR3 runs 14 residues. CDR1 is SQVTM, CDR2 ANQGSEA, per germline. Trimming took 5 bases from V and 8 from J; bases not matched to a gene: 7. The CDR3 nucleotides are TGCAGCGTTCGTGCCGGGACAGGGGGAGAAAAACTGTTTTTT. This gives the protein CSVRAGTGGEKLFF.

The rearrangement joins TRBV7-2 to TRBJ2-5, with TRBD2 identical over 12 bases. CDR1 and CDR2 from the germline V gene are SGHTA and FQGNSA. J lost 4 bases, V lost 3 bases, and 12 bases had no gene match. The CDR3 is 18 residues long. CDR3 bases: TGTGCCAGCAGCTTTGTGGCTAGCGGGGGGGCTGCTCCAGAGACCCAGTACTTC. It encodes CASSFVASGGAAPETQYF.

This rearrangement joins TRBV25-1 to TRBJ2-3, with D unclear. Germline CDR1 reads MGHDK; CDR2 reads SYGVNS. V lost 3 bases to trimming and J lost 0 bases, with 7 bases between them. The CDR3 sequence is 14 residues long. CDR3 residues: CASSESGSTDTQYF. The CDR3 bases are TGTGCCAGCAGTGAGTCTGGGAGCACAGATACGCAGTATTTT.

The genes are TRBV6-1 and TRBJ1-2; 8 nucleotides match TRBD1. Germline trimming cut 6 bases from V and 6 bases from J; bases unmatched to any gene: 9. This CDR3 is built from 14 residues. CDR1 and CDR2 from the germline V gene are MNHNS and SASEGT. CDR3 DNA sequence: TGTGCCAGCAGCGTACAGGGGGGCCAGGATGGCTACACCTTC. It yields the protein CASSVQGGQDGYTF.

The chain carries TRBV25-1 and TRBJ2-2; D is perhaps TRBD1 (6 bases). The ends were cut back, 1 base at V and 4 bases at J, with 13 bases in the middle. The CDR3 totals 16 residues. Germline loops: CDR1 MGHDK, CDR2 SYGVNS. The CDR3 DNA follows: TGTGCCAGCAGTGAATTAGGGGGTGGGTTCACCGGGGAGCTGTTTTTT. This encodes CASSELGGGFTGELFF.

The V call is TRBV7-2, the J call TRBJ2-7; 7 nucleotides match TRBD2. The germline gives CDR1 SGHTA, CDR2 FQGNSA. Losses at the gene ends were 6 bases for V and 5 bases for J; bases not matched to a gene: 10. The CDR3 runs to 14 residues. CDR3 region: CASRSAGYQNEQYF. The CDR3 DNA sequence: TGTGCCAGCAGGTCAGCGGGGTACCAGAACGAGCAGTACTTC.

This clone was seen only once. The rearrangement joins TRBV11-3 to TRBJ2-1; D gene uncertain. CDR1 is SGHNT, CDR2 YENEEA, per germline. Deletions cut 1 base from V and 7 bases from J, with 14 bases between. The CDR3 length is 15 residues. CDR3 in DNA: TGTGCCAGCAGCTTAGGAGTGGGTGCCGGGAATGAGCAGTTCTTC. It encodes CASSLGVGAGNEQFF.

The rearrangement joins TRBV5-4 to TRBJ2-7; 7 bases line up with TRBD1. CDR1 and CDR2 (germline): SGHNT, YYREEE (reference sequence). J gave up 5 bases and V 4 bases, and 9 bases lay outside the gene matches. The CDR3 runs 14 residues. The DNA for the CDR3 is TGTGCCAGCAGCCAGGGACAGTCGAACCACGAGCAGTACTTC. It yields the protein CASSQGQSNHEQYF.

The chain uses TRBV7-9 and TRBJ1-2; the match to TRBD1 covers 10 bases. The CDR3 runs 15 residues. Germline values: CDR1 SEHNR, CDR2 FQNEAQ (reference sequence). The ends lost 6 bases at V and 5 bases at J; junction bases unmatched: 9. DNA for the CDR3: TGTGCCAGCAGGTCAGACAGGGGGCGAGGATATGGCTACACCTTC. This codes for CASRSDRGRGYGYTF. Looking up the rest from reference TRBV7-9 and TRBJ1-2 gives the full variable domain: DTGVSQNPRHKITKRGQNVTFRCDPISEHNRLYWYRQTLGQGPEFLTYFQNEAQLEKSRLLSDRFSAERPKGSFSTLEIQRTEQGDSAMYLCASRSDRGRGYGYTFGSGTRLTVV.

The J gene is TRBJ2-1, the V gene TRBV11-2; D remains ambiguous. This CDR3 spans 13 amino acids. V gave up 3 bases and J gave up 10 bases, with 13 bases separating them. Per germline, CDR1 SGHAT and CDR2 FQNNGV. Written as DNA, the CDR3 is TGTGCCAGCAGCTTTCAAAGAGCCGTGGAGCAGTTCTTC. It translates to CASSFQRAVEQFF. The whole variable domain, filled in from reference TRBV11-2 and TRBJ2-1, reads EAGVAQSPRYKIIEKRQSVAFWCNPISGHATLYWYQQILGQGPKLLIQFQNNGVVDDSQLPKDRFSAERLKGVDSTLKIQPAKLEDSAVYLCASSFQRAVEQFFGPGTRLTVL.

V and J are TRBV5-1 and TRBJ1-4; 11 bases align to TRBD1. V dropped 2 bases and J dropped 6; count of bases not matched to a gene: 6. The CDR3 loop spans 16 amino acids. Germline V lookup: CDR1 SGHRS, CDR2 YFSETQ. The DNA for the CDR3 is TGCGCCAGCAGCTTTGGACAGGGGGCGATTTATGAAAAACTGTTTTTT. Amino acid sequence: CASSFGQGAIYEKLFF.

This clone was detected once. This rearrangement joins TRBV7-6 to TRBJ2-2; D might be TRBD1 or TRBD2, each matching 7 bases. Germline loops: CDR1 SGHVS, CDR2 FNYEAQ. This CDR3 contains 16 residues. The V and J ends lost 5 bases and 6 bases respectively, with 19 bases between them. CDR3 nucleotides: TGTGCCAGCAGCCTCATGGGACAGCGGGGAGCCGGGGAGCTGTTTTTT. Translating gives CASSLMGQRGAGELFF.

This chain links TRBV18 with TRBJ1-2; D perhaps matches TRBD1 (5 bases). CDR1 and CDR2 from the germline V gene are KGHSH and LQKENI. The CDR3 loop spans 13 amino acids. With 3 bases removed from V and 6 bases from J, the gap between germline ends came to 11 bases. In DNA form, the CDR3 reads TGTGCCAGCTCACCCCGAGGGGAGGATGGCTACACCTTC. Translating it yields CASSPRGEDGYTF.

The chain uses TRBV11-2 and TRBJ1-5; D is undetermined. From germline, CDR1 is SGHAT and CDR2 FQNNGV. V gave up 5 bases and J gave up 1 base, with 6 bases separating them. This CDR3 is built from 13 residues. In DNA form, the CDR3 reads TGTGCCAGCAGCGTGGACAGCAATCAGCCCCAGCATTTT. Translating it yields CASSVDSNQPQHF. The variable domain in full, completed from reference TRBV11-2 and TRBJ1-5, reads EAGVAQSPRYKIIEKRQSVAFWCNPISGHATLYWYQQILGQGPKLLIQFQNNGVVDDSQLPKDRFSAERLKGVDSTLKIQPAKLEDSAVYLCASSVDSNQPQHFGDGTRLSIL.

The chain uses TRBV19 and TRBJ2-1, with 7 bases identical to TRBD1. V was clipped by 6 bases and J by 9 bases; unmatched bases: 20. Looked up from germline, CDR1 is LNHDA and CDR2 is SQIVND (reference sequence). CDR3 length: 17 amino acids. The CDR3 sequence is CASSYFPAQGSRGEQFF. CDR3 coding DNA: TGTGCCAGTAGCTACTTCCCCGCACAGGGGAGTAGGGGTGAGCAGTTCTTC.

The chain uses TRBV4-1 and TRBJ2-5; possibly TRBD2 for D (6 bases). Germline lookup yields CDR1 MGHRA and CDR2 YSYEKL. V was clipped by 1 base and J by 7 bases, with 19 bases between them. The CDR3 covers 16 residues. DNA for the CDR3: TGCGCCAGCAGCCAAGCGTCGCGGACTACCAAGACGACCCAGTACTTC. Its protein is CASSQASRTTKTTQYF.

This chain joins TRBV6-5 and TRBJ1-6; D uncertain. Deletions cut 6 bases from V and 9 bases from J, with 9 bases between. The germline CDR1 and CDR2 sequences are MNHEY and SVGAGI. This CDR3 is 12 amino acids long. DNA of the CDR3: TGTGCCAGCAGGGTCGCGGCTTCACCCCTCCACTTT. Translated, it gives CASRVAASPLHF.